The source of this TCR beta chain is a study of T cell repertoires in aging, cancer and after chemotherapy (dated 2019 in TCRdb). With regard to the full study: Donors were distributed across six age groups ranging from 30 or younger to 70 or older, with at least three individuals included per group. Healthy donor control TCR repertoires were recorded over several months to years and showed clear clonal overlap across re-sampling. Millions of TCR reads were contained in the full dataset. To look at immunoaging and at how T cells reconstitute after chemotherapy, the study profiled TCR beta repertoires in peripheral blood from both healthy donors and cancer patients. The cohort comprised 200 to 250 cancer patients, approximately 90 with hematological and 124 with solid cancers, plus 95 healthy donors as a reference group. What the research found in general, with its limitations: In healthy donors, the decline in TCR diversity with age was mainly due to loss of richness, whereas in cancer patients loss of evenness also played a role. The authors noted that the repertoire data do not allow conclusions about immunological memory after chemotherapy. In both cancer cohorts, median generation probability rose over the chemotherapy interval, which suggests that the repertoire was reconstituted through rebound thymic output. Untreated patients with hematological or solid cancers showed significantly lower blood TCR diversity and higher clonality than age-matched healthy donors.

About this clonotype: It lacks a known antigen. No base quality values were provided; no much bigger clone lies one nucleotide off.

TCR beta rearrangements were amplified from genomic DNA extracted from peripheral blood rather than from sorted cells or RNA. V was cut back by 6 bases and J by 0 bases, leaving a gap of 10 bases between them. CDR1 and CDR2 are drawn from the germline V gene: SGHDT, YYEEEE. Measured from the cysteine to the phenylalanine, the CDR3 is 13 residues long. Just CDR3 DNA is preserved here, 39 bases in frame from base 1. Multiplex touch-down PCR with a mixed TRB-A/B primer pool was used to amplify rearranged TRB sequences covering the V, D and J segments. Illumina adapters and sample indices were attached to the amplicons in two consecutive PCR reactions using Phusion HS II polymerase. The amplicons were purified from gel with the NucleoSpin Gel and PCR Clean-up kit and then assessed with Qubit and an Agilent 2100 Bioanalyzer. The libraries were sequenced on an Illumina MiSeq with 600-cycle, single-indexed, paired-end runs. On the study's bioinformatics: TRB sequences were processed with MiXCR versions 2.12 and 3.0.5. Each unique CDR3 nucleotide sequence counted as one clone, and only productive sequences with at least two reads were retained. The repertoire metrics were Shannon diversity, evenness, clonality (defined as one minus evenness), and alpha-parameterized diversity profiles covering alpha 0 to 5. The IGoR algorithm was used to compute generation probabilities of clones in paired pre- and post-chemotherapy samples. Using fastp trimming at Q25 and MiXCR clonotype assembly, TCRdb reanalyzed the public sequencing data and kept in-frame beta chains. CDR3 protein duplicates are merged, each entry listing the most common genes and DNA. These V and J calls originate from TCRdb's pipeline instead of the authors' own analysis. Within this sample are 8,500 to 10,000 distinct CDR3 sequences, with roughly two fifths of them counted one time only. The ten largest clones capture 9.9% of the sample.

The sequence derives from a human donor in good health. Sequenced: blood. Recombination connected TRBV5-6 to TRBJ2-7, with TRBD1 perhaps the D gene, on 6 matching bases. The DNA is TGTGCCAGCACCCGGGACAACTCCTACGAGCAGTACTTC. Translated, this is CASTRDNSYEQYF.